This is a list of T cell receptor beta chains from one sample in a study of cytotoxic CD8 clonotypes in ibrutinib-treated CLL. Assay: immunoSEQ multiplex PCR; the TCRdb copy retains only in-frame clones and omits some. The data contain 130,000 or so clones, 77% of them seen just once; the ten biggest clones take up around a quarter. The sequencing here drew on PBMCs, taken after 12 months of ibrutinib treatment. These receptors were taken from a human donor with chronic lymphocytic leukemia. Both conserved end residues are part of each CDR3. The D gene is left open where the match is weak. Only some rows state a clone size, as once, few, many or a class for expanded clones.

D gene	clone size	V gene	J gene	CDR3 DNA	CDR3 protein
-	once	TRBV14	TRBJ1-2	TGTGCCAGCAGCCAGGGGCTTAGTCATGGCTACACCTTC	CASSQGLSHGYTF
-	-	TRBV5-1	TRBJ2-2	TGCGCCAGCAGCACAAACACCGGGGAGCTGTTTTTT	CASSTNTGELFF
TRBD1	-	TRBV19	TRBJ1-2	TGTGCCAGTACCCGACAGGGTTTTAGCTATGGCTACACCTTC	CASTRQGFSYGYTF
-	-	TRBV9	TRBJ1-1	TGTGCCAGCAGCGTAGTAGAGGGGTTATCCATGAACACTGAAGCTTTCTTT	CASSVVEGLSMNTEAFF
-	-	TRBV7-2	TRBJ2-3	TGTGCCAGCAGACTGAGGGGCCCCGGGGGCACAGATACGCAGTATTTT	CASRLRGPGGTDTQYF
-	-	TRBV11-1	TRBJ2-7	TGTGCCAGCAGCTTATTAACGGCCTACGAGCAGTACTTC	CASSLLTAYEQYF
TRBD2	-	TRBV25-1	TRBJ2-3	TGTGCCACCTCTCCAGCGGGAGGGCCGTATACGCAGTATTTT	CATSPAGGPYTQYF
TRBD2	-	TRBV28	TRBJ2-5	TGTGCCAGCAGTCCCGCTCTGACTAGCGGGAGCTTAGAGACCCAGTACTTC	CASSPALTSGSLETQYF
-	-	TRBV30	TRBJ1-2	TGTGCCTGGAGGATGGGGATCAGCTATGGCTACACCTTC	CAWRMGISYGYTF
-	-	TRBV7-2	TRBJ2-2	TGTGCCAGCAGCTTAGTTCCGCCGCGGAACACCGGGGAGCTGTTTTTT	CASSLVPPRNTGELFF
-	-	TRBV6-5	TRBJ1-2	TGTGCCAGCAGTTCGGACAGTTTCTATGGCTACACCTTC	CASSSDSFYGYTF
-	-	TRBV6-5	TRBJ1-2	TGTGCCAGCAGTGAAAGTCCGACAGGCTATGGCTACACCTTC	CASSESPTGYGYTF
-	-	TRBV27	TRBJ2-1	TGTGCCAGCCTAGAGGAGCCCTCCTACAATGAGCAGTTCTTC	CASLEEPSYNEQFF
-	few	TRBV4-1	TRBJ2-3	TGCGCCAGCAGCCAACCAGAGAAGGAATTAAATACGCAGTATTTT	CASSQPEKELNTQYF
-	-	TRBV5-6	TRBJ2-7	TGTGCCAGCAGCTTGCCCGGGTCTGGGTATGAGCAGTACTTC	CASSLPGSGYEQYF
TRBD2	-	TRBV4-1	TRBJ2-3	TGCGCCAGCAGCCAAGATAATGCGGGAGGGACCGGTACGCAGTATTTT	CASSQDNAGGTGTQYF
TRBD1	-	TRBV9	TRBJ1-5	TGTGCCAGCAGCGAGACAGGGGGGCTCCGGCAGCCCCAGCATTTT	CASSETGGLRQPQHF
-	few	TRBV5-6	TRBJ1-1	TGTGCCAGCAGCTTGGTCCCGGGAGGGACTGAAGCTTTCTTT	CASSLVPGGTEAFF
TRBD1	-	TRBV7-8	TRBJ2-3	TGTGCCAGCAGTTCTACTTACATCCGTACAGGGGGCAGCACAGATACGCAGTATTTT	CASSSTYIRTGGSTDTQYF
TRBD1	-	TRBV5-8	TRBJ1-2	TGTGCCAGCAGCCTTGGACAGGGGGCTAACTATGGCTACACCTTC	CASSLGQGANYGYTF
TRBD2	-	TRBV4-2	TRBJ2-3	TGTGCCAGCAGCCAAGAAATCAAGCGGGAGCCCTCGGATACGCAGTATTTT	CASSQEIKREPSDTQYF
-	-	TRBV2	TRBJ1-2	TGTGCCAGCGGGGGGGCCTTGCAGACTAACTATGGCTACACCTTC	CASGGALQTNYGYTF
-	-	TRBV6-7	TRBJ2-1	TGTGCCAGCAGTTACCGTATAGCGCCCATCGGGAATGAGCAGTTCTTC	CASSYRIAPIGNEQFF
TRBD1	-	TRBV7-9	TRBJ2-5	TGTGCCAGCAGCCTCCGGGACAGGCTCCAAGAGACCCAGTACTTC	CASSLRDRLQETQYF
TRBD2	-	TRBV19	TRBJ2-7	TGTGCCACGGGGACTAGGAACGGCTACGAGCAGTACTTC	CATGTRNGYEQYF
-	-	TRBV4-1	TRBJ2-7	TGCGCCAGCAGCCAAGATCTAGGACAGCCCTACGAGCAGTACTTC	CASSQDLGQPYEQYF
-	-	TRBV15	TRBJ2-1	TGTGCCACCAGCACGAAGTCCTACAATGAGCAGTTCTTC	CATSTKSYNEQFF
TRBD1	-	TRBV7-9	TRBJ1-1	TGTGCCAGCAGGCGAGGTACACAGGGGATCGAGTTTATGAACACTGAAGCTTTCTTT	CASRRGTQGIEFMNTEAFF
-	-	TRBV28	TRBJ1-4	TGTGCCAGCAGTTCCCCAGTCCCTGAAAAACTGTTTTTT	CASSSPVPEKLFF
TRBD2	-	TRBV4-3	TRBJ2-6	TGCGCCAGCAGCCTACTGACTAGCGGGAGCTCTGGGGCCAACGTCCTGACTTTC	CASSLLTSGSSGANVLTF
TRBD2	-	TRBV5-1	TRBJ2-1	TGCGCCAGCAGCCCGGGACTAGCGGCCGACAATGAGCAGTTCTTC	CASSPGLAADNEQFF
-	few	TRBV6-1	TRBJ1-5	TGTGCCAGCAGTGAGGGGGTATGGGGCAATCAGCCCCAGCATTTT	CASSEGVWGNQPQHF
-	-	TRBV28	TRBJ2-7	TGTGCCAGCAGTTTATGGGACCCCTACGAGCAGTACTTC	CASSLWDPYEQYF
TRBD1	-	TRBV5-1	TRBJ2-3	TGCGCCAGCAGCCCTTCCGTGAGACAGGGACCAGGTACGCAGTATTTT	CASSPSVRQGPGTQYF
-	-	TRBV7-6	TRBJ1-1	TGTGCCAGCAGCTTAACGGTTGAGCACACTGAAGCTTTCTTT	CASSLTVEHTEAFF
-	-	TRBV6-5	TRBJ2-7	TGTGCCAGCAGTACCGGGACGGGGACCTACGAGCAGTACTTC	CASSTGTGTYEQYF
-	-	TRBV10-1	TRBJ2-7	TGCGCCAGCAGTGAGGGGGGAGTGGGGTTTGCCTACGAGCAGTACTTC	CASSEGGVGFAYEQYF